The clone carrying this TCR beta chain appeared a few times. In the original processing: Scientists estimated how many nucleated cells there were by amplifying reference gene primers. Measured with immunoSEQ multiplex PCR; TCRdb has only the in-frame clones, and not every one. That table supplies the V and J calls and clone size; D and trimming were determined from the DNA. Of fewer than 110,000 clones listed, about 80% are singletons. This entry belongs to a study of blood T cell repertoires in COVID-19. Turning to the study itself: Spain, Italy and the United States supplied samples that represented acute and convalescent COVID-19. Sample material is recorded as cDNA or gDNA derived from T cells, B-cell-depleted T cells, or PBMCs.

The germline V gene encodes CDR1 SGHNT and CDR2 YENEEA. The V end lost 2 bases, the J end lost 3 bases, and 17 bases lay between the germline ends. This CDR3 is 17 amino acids long. This chain connects TRBV11-3 to TRBJ2-1; a possible D gene is TRBD1 (7 bases). This TCR was sampled from a human donor in a cohort sampled during active or convalescent COVID-19. Sequencing input: peripheral blood. The CDR3 here is CASSLSGGRVVYNEQFF. As DNA, the CDR3 is TGTGCCAGCAGCTTATCAGGGGGGCGGGTAGTCTACAATGAGCAGTTCTTC. Complete variable domain (other parts from reference TRBV11-3 and TRBJ2-1): EAGVVQSPRYKIIEKKQPVAFWCNPISGHNTLYWYLQNLGQGPELLIRYENEEAVDDSQLPKDRFSAERLKGVDSTLKIQPAELGDSAVYLCASSLSGGRVVYNEQFFGPGTRLTVL.